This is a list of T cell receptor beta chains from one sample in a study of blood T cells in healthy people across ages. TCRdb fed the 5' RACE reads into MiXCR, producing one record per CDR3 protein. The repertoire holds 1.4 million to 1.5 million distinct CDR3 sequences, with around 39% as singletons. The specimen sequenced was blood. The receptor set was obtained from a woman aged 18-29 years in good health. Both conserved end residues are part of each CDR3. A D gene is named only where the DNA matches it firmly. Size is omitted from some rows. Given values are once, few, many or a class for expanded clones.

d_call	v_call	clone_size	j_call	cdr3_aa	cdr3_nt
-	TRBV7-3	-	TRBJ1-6	CASSANRDSPLHF	TGTGCCAGCAGCGCAAACAGGGATTCACCCCTCCACTTT
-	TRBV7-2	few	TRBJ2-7	CASTLPYEQYF	TGTGCCAGCACCCTTCCCTACGAGCAGTACTTC
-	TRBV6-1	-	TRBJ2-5	CASSEATAGETQYF	TGTGCCAGCAGTGAAGCAACCGCGGGAGAGACCCAGTACTTC
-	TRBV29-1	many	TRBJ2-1	CSVEEAGVNEQFF	TGCAGCGTTGAAGAGGCAGGAGTCAATGAGCAGTTCTTC
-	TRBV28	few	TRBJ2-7	CASSGAGGEQYF	TGTGCCAGCAGTGGCGCCGGGGGCGAGCAGTACTTC
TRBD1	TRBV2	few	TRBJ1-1	CASSAGQGSTEAFF	TGTGCCAGCAGTGCTGGACAGGGGAGCACTGAAGCTTTCTTT
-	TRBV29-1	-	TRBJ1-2	CSVGGKNYGYTF	TGCAGCGTTGGAGGGAAGAACTATGGCTACACCTTC
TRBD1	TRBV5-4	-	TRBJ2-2	CASTPTGAPNTGELFF	TGTGCCAGCACCCCCACAGGGGCCCCTAACACCGGGGAGCTGTTTTTT
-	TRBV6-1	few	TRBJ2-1	CASSEALGLTYNEQFF	TGTGCCAGCAGTGAAGCGCTAGGGCTTACCTACAATGAGCAGTTCTTC
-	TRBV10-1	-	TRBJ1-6	CASSVSARGYNSPLHF	TGCGCCAGCAGTGTGTCGGCCCGGGGGTATAATTCACCCCTCCACTTT
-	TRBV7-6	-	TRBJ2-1	CASSARGSGAYNEQFF	TGTGCCAGCAGCGCCCGGGGTAGCGGAGCCTACAATGAGCAGTTCTTC
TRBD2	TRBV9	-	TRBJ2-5	CASSASGVQETQYF	TGTGCCAGCAGCGCGAGCGGGGTCCAAGAGACCCAGTACTTC
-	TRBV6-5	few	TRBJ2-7	CASSQTRNEQYF	TGTGCCAGCAGCCAAACTAGGAACGAGCAGTACTTC
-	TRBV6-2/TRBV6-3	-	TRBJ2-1	CASSERRSYNEQFF	TGTGCCAGCAGCGAGCGGAGATCCTACAATGAGCAGTTCTTC
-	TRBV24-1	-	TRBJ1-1	CATSDPPAGTEAFF	TGTGCCACCAGTGATCCTCCGGCAGGGACTGAAGCTTTCTTT
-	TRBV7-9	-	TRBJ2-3	CAGSLQTASSTDTQYF	TGTGCCGGCAGCTTGCAGACAGCTTCTAGCACAGATACGCAGTATTTT
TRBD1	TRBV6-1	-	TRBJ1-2	CASGQTGAYGYTF	TGTGCCAGCGGACAGACAGGGGCCTATGGCTACACCTTC
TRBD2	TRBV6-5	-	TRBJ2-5	CASRLLSGVDQETQYF	TGTGCCAGCAGACTCCTTAGCGGGGTAGACCAAGAGACCCAGTACTTC
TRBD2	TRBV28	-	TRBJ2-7	CASSFTSGRGSYEQYF	TGTGCCAGCAGTTTTACTAGCGGGAGAGGGTCCTACGAGCAGTACTTC
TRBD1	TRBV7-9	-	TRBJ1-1	CASPGTGLSEANTEAFF	TGTGCCAGTCCCGGGACAGGACTTTCTGAAGCGAACACTGAAGCTTTCTTT
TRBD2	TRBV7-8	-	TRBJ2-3	CASSLAARGRVVTQYF	TGTGCCAGCAGCTTAGCGGCCCGTGGGAGGGTTGTTACGCAGTATTTT
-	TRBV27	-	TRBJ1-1	CASSDVGNTEAFF	TGTGCCAGCAGTGACGTGGGTAACACTGAAGCTTTCTTT
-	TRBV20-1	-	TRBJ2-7	CSARDNRKSYEQYF	TGCAGTGCTAGAGATAACAGGAAATCATACGAGCAGTACTTC
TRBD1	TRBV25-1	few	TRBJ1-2	CASSDVGDRANYGYTF	TGTGCCAGCAGTGATGTTGGGGACAGGGCCAACTATGGCTACACCTTC
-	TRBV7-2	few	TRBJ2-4	CASRVGAENIQYF	TGTGCCAGCAGGGTCGGCGCGGAAAACATTCAGTACTTC
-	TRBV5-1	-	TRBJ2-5	CARLSRETQYF	TGCGCCAGGCTAAGTCGAGAGACCCAGTACTTC
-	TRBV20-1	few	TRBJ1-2	CSFPGGAYGYTF	TGCAGTTTTCCGGGGGGCGCCTATGGCTACACCTTC
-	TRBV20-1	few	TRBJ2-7	CSTRGARYEQYF	TGCAGTACTCGGGGGGCCAGGTACGAGCAGTACTTC
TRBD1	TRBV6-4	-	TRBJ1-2	CATPTGVYDGYTF	TGTGCCACCCCGACAGGGGTTTACGATGGCTACACCTTC
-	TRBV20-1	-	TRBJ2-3	CSARERYRGREVPTDTQYF	TGCAGTGCTAGAGAGCGGTATAGGGGCAGGGAGGTTCCCACAGATACGCAGTATTTT
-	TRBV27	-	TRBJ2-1	CASSLLRTDQNEQFF	TGTGCCAGCAGTTTATTAAGGACGGATCAAAATGAGCAGTTCTTC
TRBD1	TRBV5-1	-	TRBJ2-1	CASNLNPGQGANEQFF	TGCGCCAGCAACTTGAACCCGGGACAGGGGGCCAATGAGCAGTTCTTC
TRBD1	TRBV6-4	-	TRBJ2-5	CASSIQGGPAETQYF	TGTGCCAGCAGTATACAGGGGGGCCCCGCAGAGACCCAGTACTTC
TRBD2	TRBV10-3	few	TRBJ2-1	CAIGSGRGYNEQFF	TGTGCCATCGGAAGCGGGAGAGGATACAATGAGCAGTTCTTC
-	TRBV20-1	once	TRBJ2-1	CSATQGGGPYNEQFF	TGCAGTGCTACCCAGGGGGGCGGCCCCTACAATGAGCAGTTCTTC
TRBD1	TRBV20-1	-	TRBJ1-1	CSVNRDRGSDEAFF	TGCAGTGTTAACCGGGACAGGGGGTCCGATGAAGCTTTCTTT
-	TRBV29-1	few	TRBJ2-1	CSVYPDRYNEQFF	TGCAGCGTCTACCCTGACAGGTACAATGAGCAGTTCTTC
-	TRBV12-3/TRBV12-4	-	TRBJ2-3	CASSGVSSSDTQYF	TGTGCCAGCAGTGGGGTTAGCAGCTCAGATACGCAGTATTTT
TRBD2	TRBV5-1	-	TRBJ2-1	CASSADRLANNEQFF	TGCGCCAGCAGCGCCGATAGACTAGCCAACAATGAGCAGTTCTTC
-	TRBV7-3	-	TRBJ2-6	CASSLTVGGSSGANVLTF	TGTGCCAGCAGCTTAACGGTCGGTGGGAGCTCTGGGGCCAACGTCCTGACTTTC
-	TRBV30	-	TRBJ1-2	CAWSVRTGAVGYTF	TGTGCCTGGAGTGTACGCACGGGGGCGGTTGGCTACACCTTC